A selection of T cell receptor beta chains follows, all from one sample in a study of blood T cell repertoires in COVID-19. This table comes from immunoSEQ multiplex PCR, and its TCRdb copy is limited to in-frame clones, with some not included. The data hold about 160,000 clones, with about nine tenths observed a single time. The sample was peripheral blood. The receptors were sampled from a man aged 18 to 30 with acute or convalescent COVID-19. Each CDR3 is given with its conserved first and last residue. D genes are given only for firm matches. Clone size appears in some rows only: once, few, many, or a class for an expanded clone.

J,D,size,V,DNA,CDR3
TRBJ1-3,NA,NA,TRBV5-5,TGTGCCAGCAGCTCCCACGGGGGGGCGTGGGACACCATATATTTT,CASSSHGGAWDTIYF
TRBJ2-2,NA,NA,TRBV7-9,TGTGCCAGCAGCCCCTCGGGGGGCGGCACCGGGGAGCTGTTTTTT,CASSPSGGGTGELFF
TRBJ1-2,NA,NA,TRBV27,TGTGCCAGCAGTTTAGTAGGACAATTGGGAGGCTACACCTTC,CASSLVGQLGGYTF
TRBJ2-2,NA,NA,TRBV12-3/TRBV12-4,TGTGCCAGCAGTAACAGGGTTATCGGGGAGCTGTTTTTT,CASSNRVIGELFF
TRBJ1-2,NA,NA,TRBV5-1,TGCGCCAGCAGCCCCGAAGGGGCCAGCTATGGCTACACCTTC,CASSPEGASYGYTF
TRBJ1-2,TRBD1,NA,TRBV11-2,TGTGCCAGCAGCTCCGATAGGACAGGGGGAGGCTATGGCTACACCTTC,CASSSDRTGGGYGYTF
TRBJ1-3,NA,NA,TRBV5-4,TGTGCCAGCAGCCTGAGGGGAGGAGCAAATATTGGAAACACCATATATTTT,CASSLRGGANIGNTIYF
TRBJ2-7,TRBD1,NA,TRBV6-5,TGTGCCAGCAGGTCCGACAGGGGATACTACGAGCAGTACTTC,CASRSDRGYYEQYF
TRBJ2-1,TRBD1,NA,TRBV7-8,TGTGCCAGCAGCTTAGCGAGGCAACAGGGGAGCGCCTACAATGAGCAGTTCTTC,CASSLARQQGSAYNEQFF
TRBJ2-3,NA,NA,TRBV5-4,TGTGCCAGCAGACCAGTCTGGGCGGGCCAGACAGATACGCAGTATTTT,CASRPVWAGQTDTQYF
TRBJ1-5,NA,NA,TRBV4-1,TGCGCCAGCAGCCAAGGCCTATCAGCGAATCAGCCCCAGCATTTT,CASSQGLSANQPQHF
TRBJ1-6,TRBD1,NA,TRBV2,TGTGCCAGCAGTGCGGAGGGGGCATATTCACCCCTCCACTTT,CASSAEGAYSPLHF
TRBJ1-1,TRBD1,NA,TRBV9,TGTGCCAGCAGCTGGGGACAGGGGGCTGGGGGGAACACTGAAGCTTTCTTT,CASSWGQGAGGNTEAFF
TRBJ1-1,TRBD1,once,TRBV13,TGTGCCAGCAGCTCGGACAGGACTTACATGAACACTGAAGCTTTCTTT,CASSSDRTYMNTEAFF
TRBJ1-2,TRBD1,NA,TRBV7-2,TGTGCCAGCAGCTTGGGACAGGGGCTCACCTATGGCTACACCTTC,CASSLGQGLTYGYTF
TRBJ1-2,TRBD1,NA,TRBV5-1,TGCGCCAGCAGCTTCGAAACTATCACAGGGGTAGGGGGCTACACCTTC,CASSFETITGVGGYTF
TRBJ1-1,NA,NA,TRBV20-1,TGCAGTGCTTTAGGGGCGGCTGAAGCTTTCTTT,CSALGAAEAFF
TRBJ2-2,NA,NA,TRBV5-1,TGCGCCAGCAGCTTGTTAAACACCGGGGAGCTGTTTTTT,CASSLLNTGELFF